This passage covers 30 T cell receptor beta chains from one sample sequenced in a study of response to subunit inactivated influenza vaccine. TCRdb used MiXCR to reprocess the RT-PCR reads, holding one entry per CDR3 protein. The data contain about 170,000 distinct CDR3 sequences, around a tenth of them singletons. The source material was CD8+ T cells sorted from PBMCs, sampled less than 30 months after vaccination. These receptors were obtained from a man aged 45 to 75 who received an inactivated influenza vaccine.

A few counts support this clonotype. The chain links TRBV4-3 to TRBJ2-5; D not certain. V lost 4 bases and J 5 bases, leaving 11 bases between the germline ends. This CDR3 is built from 13 residues. CDR1 is LGHNA, CDR2 YSLEER, per germline. Here the CDR3 reads CASSPLQQETQYF. For the CDR3, the DNA is TGCGCCAGCAGCCCCCTTCAGCAGGAGACCCAGTACTTC.

The V call is TRBV28, the J call TRBJ2-7; D is ambiguous. The length of the CDR3 is 11 residues. Germline V gene data show CDR1 as MDHEN and CDR2 as SYDVKM. V lost 4 bases and J 6 bases, leaving 7 bases between the germline ends. CDR3 loop: CASSYPSEQYF. The CDR3 bases are TGTGCCAGCAGTTACCCCAGCGAGCAGTACTTC. The entire variable domain, with the rest obtained from reference TRBV28 and TRBJ2-7, is as follows: DVKVTQSSRYLVKRTGEKVFLECVQDMDHENMFWYRQDPGLGLRLIYFSYDVKMKEKGDIPEGYSVSREKKERFSLILESASTNQTSMYLCASSYPSEQYFGPGTRLTVT.

This clonotype was seen a few times. The chain combines TRBV29-1 with TRBJ1-1; D not resolved. Per germline, CDR1 SQVTM and CDR2 ANQGSEA. Trimming removed 6 bases at V and 4 bases at J, with 18 bases between. This CDR3 region has 14 residues. The CDR3 loop is CSVPQDMGGTEAFF. The DNA of the CDR3 is TGCAGCGTGCCCCAAGACATGGGCGGCACTGAAGCTTTCTTT.

This clonotype was recorded a few times. The rearrangement joins TRBV18 to TRBJ1-1; 8 bases align to TRBD1. The CDR3 totals 14 residues. Trimming at V came to 6 bases and at J to 7 bases, leaving 10 bases not matched to a gene. CDR1 is KGHSH, CDR2 LQKENI, per germline. The CDR3 loop reads CASSQWTGRDEAFF. The DNA for the CDR3 is TGTGCCAGCTCCCAATGGACAGGGAGAGATGAAGCTTTCTTT.

In its sample, this clonotype was seen many times. This rearrangement joins TRBV20-1 to TRBJ1-5; tentatively, D is TRBD1 (5 bases). Trimming cost V 2 bases and J 9 bases, with 20 bases left between them. This CDR3 comprises 15 residues. The germline CDR1 and CDR2 sequences are DFQATT and SNEGSKA (reference sequence). The CDR3 reads CSARPRARASGPQHF. The CDR3 DNA follows: TGCAGTGCTAGACCCAGAGCCAGGGCAAGCGGGCCCCAGCATTTT.

The V and J genes are TRBV15 and TRBJ1-1, with D hard to call. The CDR3 totals 15 residues. Per germline, CDR1 LNHNV and CDR2 YYDKDF (reference sequence). V was cut by 0 bases and J by 0 bases, with 8 bases left in between. The CDR3: CATSRDTGVNTEAFF. The CDR3 DNA reads as TGTGCCACCAGCAGAGATACGGGAGTGAACACTGAAGCTTTCTTT.

The rearrangement links TRBV11-3 to TRBJ2-5, with D possibly matching TRBD2 (5 bases). The CDR3 is made up of 15 amino acids. Germline assignment: CDR1 SGHNT and CDR2 YENEEA. Trimming removed 5 bases from V and 0 bases from J, with 13 bases in between. The CDR3 coding sequence is TGTGCCAGCAGCCGTGGTCGAGCGGACCAAGAGACCCAGTACTTC. Encoded protein: CASSRGRADQETQYF.

This clonotype has only a few counts. The chain joins TRBV2 to TRBJ1-4; 7 nucleotides agree with TRBD1. The CDR3 length is 16 residues. Losses at the gene ends were 3 bases for V and 7 bases for J; bases not matched to a gene: 11. The germline V gene has CDR1 SNHLY and CDR2 FYNNEI. The DNA of the CDR3 is TGTGCCAGCAGTGAGGCACGGACAGGCATCGCTGAAAAACTGTTTTTT. Protein sequence: CASSEARTGIAEKLFF.

The V call is TRBV19, the J call TRBJ1-5; no clear D. Trimming cost V 5 bases and J 4 bases, with 6 bases left between them. The CDR3 is made up of 12 amino acids. CDR1 is LNHDA, CDR2 SQIVND, per germline (reference sequence). This CDR3 reads CASSRVNQPQHF. The CDR3 nucleotides read TGTGCCAGTAGTCGGGTGAATCAGCCCCAGCATTTT.

CDR3 sequence reads: CASSVTITDTQYF. The CDR3 DNA reads as TGTGCCAGCAGCGTTACAATCACAGATACGCAGTATTTT. V gene TRBV9 combines with J gene TRBJ2-3; D unclear. Germline-derived CDR1 and CDR2 are SGDLS and YYNGEE. The CDR3 totals 13 residues. Trimming took off 2 bases at V and 2 bases at J, with 6 bases between the two ends.

This chain joins TRBV6-1 and TRBJ2-2; weak D call: TRBD1 (6 bases). The CDR3 runs 14 residues. Trimming stripped 5 bases from V and 6 bases from J, with 13 bases between. In germline, CDR1 is MNHNS, CDR2 SASEGT. CDR3 amino acids: CASSTGSRAGELFF. The CDR3 DNA reads as TGTGCCAGCAGTACAGGGTCACGGGCCGGGGAGCTGTTTTTT.

This clonotype has a handful of counts. This rearrangement joins TRBV9 to TRBJ2-5; the match to TRBD2 covers 7 bases. The CDR3 runs to 15 residues. CDR1 is SGDLS and CDR2 is YYNGEE in the germline V gene. V was clipped by 3 bases and J by 5 bases; unmatched bases: 10. The CDR3 coding sequence is TGTGCCAGCAGCGAAACGGGACTACCTGGGGAGACCCAGTACTTC. This gives the protein CASSETGLPGETQYF.

This clonotype occurred a few times. The chain links TRBV28 to TRBJ2-3; no clear D. The V and J ends lost 5 bases and 0 bases respectively, with 6 bases between them. The germline V gene encodes CDR1 MDHEN and CDR2 SYDVKM. The CDR3 is made up of 13 amino acids. The CDR3 loop is CASSTLSTDTQYF. In DNA, the CDR3 is TGTGCCAGCAGTACTCTTAGCACAGATACGCAGTATTTT.

The sample holds many counts of this clonotype. This chain connects TRBV29-1 to TRBJ2-2; D gene unclear. V was pared by 7 bases and J by 2 bases, with 11 bases between. Germline lookup yields CDR1 SQVTM and CDR2 ANQGSEA. The CDR3 extends over 13 amino acids. The CDR3 DNA reads as TGCAGCGCCCGTGACATTAACACCGGGGAGCTGTTTTTT. Its protein product is CSARDINTGELFF.

This clonotype was counted ten times or more. The chain uses TRBV24-1 and TRBJ2-3; 8 nucleotides align to TRBD1. Germline trimming cut 7 bases from V and 4 bases from J; bases unmatched to any gene: 6. The CDR3 is 14 amino acids. Germline CDR1 KGHDR, CDR2 SFDVKD. The DNA of the CDR3 is TGTGCCACCAGCCCGGACAGGGTGGCAGATACGCAGTATTTT. Encoded protein: CATSPDRVADTQYF.

This chain links TRBV2 with TRBJ2-7; possibly TRBD1 for D (6 bases). This CDR3 has 15 amino acids. The germline CDR1 and CDR2 sequences are SNHLY and FYNNEI. V was cut by 6 bases and J by 1 base, with 16 bases left in between. The CDR3 region is CASRVTSGASYEQYF. CDR3 nucleotide sequence: TGTGCCAGCAGGGTCACTTCAGGGGCTTCCTACGAGCAGTACTTC.

The chain combines TRBV29-1 with TRBJ1-1; D remains unclear. Germline CDR1 reads SQVTM; CDR2 reads ANQGSEA. CDR3 size: 12 residues. V was pared by 4 bases and J by 0 bases, with 6 bases between. CDR3 nucleotide sequence: TGCAGCGTTGTGCTCATGAACACTGAAGCTTTCTTT. Translated, it gives CSVVLMNTEAFF.

The J gene is TRBJ1-2, the V gene TRBV29-1; weak D call: TRBD1 (5 bases). V lost 0 bases and J lost 8, with 16 bases in between. The CDR3 is 14 amino acids. Germline V gives CDR1 SQVTM, CDR2 ANQGSEA. CDR3 DNA: TGCAGCGTTGAAGATCTGGAGGGGACGGTGGGCTACACCTTC. Its translation is CSVEDLEGTVGYTF.

This clonotype was detected only a few times. J is TRBJ2-6 and V is TRBV24-1, with a possible D match to TRBD1 (6 bases). The length of the CDR3 is 17 residues. Germline CDR1 and CDR2: KGHDR and SFDVKD. V lost 3 bases and J 0 bases, leaving 11 bases between the germline ends. This chain's CDR3 is CATSDTRGDSGANVLTF. CDR3 DNA: TGTGCCACCAGTGATACCAGGGGCGACTCTGGGGCCAACGTCCTGACTTTC.

In its sample, this clonotype was seen many times. This sequence joins TRBV11-2 and TRBJ2-4, with D perhaps TRBD1 or TRBD2 (5 bases each). The CDR3 covers 16 residues. Trimming stripped 2 bases from V and 8 bases from J, with 19 bases between. Germline V gene sequence: CDR1 SGHAT, CDR2 FQNNGV. The CDR3 DNA reads as TGTGCCAGCAGCTTAAAGCGCTCGGCAAGGGGAGACATTCAGTACTTC. It specifies CASSLKRSARGDIQYF.

This clonotype was detected a few times. The chain combines TRBV7-9 with TRBJ1-4; D gene unclear. Germline V gene data show CDR1 as SEHNR and CDR2 as FQNEAQ (reference sequence). This CDR3 is built from 15 residues. Trimming took 1 base from V and 5 from J, leaving 11 bases between them. CDR3 amino acids: CASSLGPQLNEKLFF. DNA for the CDR3: TGTGCCAGCAGCTTAGGGCCCCAACTAAATGAAAAACTGTTTTTT.

The V call is TRBV15, the J call TRBJ2-1, with D perhaps TRBD2 (5 bases). Germline lookup yields CDR1 LNHNV and CDR2 YYDKDF (reference sequence). With 6 bases removed from V and 9 bases from J, the gap between germline ends came to 12 bases. This CDR3 has 12 residues. The CDR3 loop is CATRDGVGEQFF. The DNA of the CDR3 is TGTGCCACCAGAGACGGGGTCGGTGAGCAGTTCTTC.

This clonotype was picked up a small number of times. V usage is TRBV27 and J usage is TRBJ2-7, with unresolved D. The CDR3 runs to 13 residues. Germline CDR1 is MNHEY and CDR2 is SMNVEV (reference sequence). The ends were cut back, 4 bases at V and 0 bases at J, with 7 bases in the middle. The CDR3 DNA reads TGTGCCAGCAGTTCTTTGGGCTCCTACGAGCAGTACTTC. Protein sequence: CASSSLGSYEQYF.

This rearrangement joins TRBV4-2 to TRBJ2-5; the match to TRBD1 covers 9 bases. The CDR3 runs to 17 residues. Germline CDR1 reads LGHNA; CDR2 reads YNFKEQ. Germline trimming cut 4 bases from V and 2 bases from J; bases unmatched to any gene: 11. Written as DNA, the CDR3 is TGTGCCAGCAGCCTAGGCGACTCGGGACAGGGACAAGAGACCCAGTACTTC. It yields the protein CASSLGDSGQGQETQYF.

The J gene is TRBJ2-2, the V gene TRBV14; 9 nucleotides align to TRBD2. The CDR3 runs 17 residues. The germline gives CDR1 SGHDN, CDR2 FVKESK. J lost 4 bases, V lost 1 base, and 7 bases had no gene match. The CDR3: CASSQVGGRGFTGELFF. The CDR3 DNA sequence: TGTGCCAGCAGCCAAGTCGGCGGGAGGGGTTTCACCGGGGAGCTGTTTTTT.

As regards this clonotype: This could be a read error, since a much larger clone is one nucleotide away. This chain joins TRBV29-1 and TRBJ2-7; TRBD2 agrees at 7 bases. Germline CDR1 reads SQVTM; CDR2 reads ANQGSEA. The V segment lost 1 base and the J segment 0 bases; nucleotides outside the gene matches: 6. The CDR3 has 15 amino acids. The CDR3, as DNA: TGCAGCGTTGAAGCCCGCGGGAGTGCCTCCTACGAGCAGTACTTC. Its protein product is CSVEARGSASYEQYF.

This clonotype was detected a few times. The chain combines TRBV9 with TRBJ2-7; TRBD1 agrees at 7 bases. From germline, CDR1 is SGDLS and CDR2 YYNGEE. After removal of 3 bases from V and 2 bases from J, the junction contained 2 bases not matched to a gene. The CDR3 length is 13 residues. The CDR3: CASSEGATYEQYF. Written as DNA, the CDR3 is TGTGCCAGCAGCGAGGGGGCAACCTACGAGCAGTACTTC.

The genes are TRBV5-1 and TRBJ2-7; D possibly matches TRBD1 or TRBD2 (6 bases each). V was clipped by 0 bases and J by 2 bases, with 9 bases between them. This CDR3 contains 14 residues. CDR1 SGHRS and CDR2 YFSETQ come from the germline V gene. CDR3 bases: TGCGCCAGCAGCTTGGCGGGGGACACCTACGAGCAGTACTTC. It specifies CASSLAGDTYEQYF.

This clonotype occurred a few times. This chain connects TRBV27 to TRBJ2-7, with a weak D call TRBD1 (6 bases). This CDR3 is built from 13 residues. The V end was cut by 0 bases, the J end by 7 bases, with 10 bases between. Germline V gene data show CDR1 as MNHEY and CDR2 as SMNVEV (reference sequence). CDR3 sequence: CASSLSIGGEQYF. CDR3 DNA: TGTGCCAGCAGTTTATCTATAGGGGGTGAGCAGTACTTC.

J is TRBJ2-7 and V is TRBV9; maybe TRBD1 (6 bases). V was pared by 1 base and J by 2 bases, with 10 bases between. The CDR3 extends over 14 amino acids. Germline CDR1 reads SGDLS; CDR2 reads YYNGEE. CDR3 in DNA: TGTGCCAGCAGCGTATGGGACACCCCCTACGAGCAGTACTTC. Encoded protein: CASSVWDTPYEQYF.